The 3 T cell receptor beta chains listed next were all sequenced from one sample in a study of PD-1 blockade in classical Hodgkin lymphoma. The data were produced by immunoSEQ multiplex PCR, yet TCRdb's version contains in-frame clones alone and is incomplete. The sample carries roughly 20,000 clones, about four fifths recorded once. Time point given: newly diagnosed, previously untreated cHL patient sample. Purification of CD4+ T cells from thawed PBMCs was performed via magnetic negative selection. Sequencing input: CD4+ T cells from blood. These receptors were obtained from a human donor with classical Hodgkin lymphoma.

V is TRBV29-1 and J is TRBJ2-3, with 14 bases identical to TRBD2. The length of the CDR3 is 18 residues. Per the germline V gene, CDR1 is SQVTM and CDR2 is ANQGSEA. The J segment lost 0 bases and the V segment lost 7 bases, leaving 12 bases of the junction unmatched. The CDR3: CSAPGLAGAPASTDTQYF. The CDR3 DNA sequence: TGCAGCGCCCCGGGACTAGCGGGAGCGCCAGCTAGCACAGATACGCAGTATTTT.

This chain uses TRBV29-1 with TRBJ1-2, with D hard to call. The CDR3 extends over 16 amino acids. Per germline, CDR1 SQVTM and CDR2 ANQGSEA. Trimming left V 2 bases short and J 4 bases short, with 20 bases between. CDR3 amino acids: CSVEFASRDTPYGYTF. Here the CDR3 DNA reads TGCAGCGTTGAATTCGCAAGCCGAGACACCCCCTATGGCTACACCTTC.

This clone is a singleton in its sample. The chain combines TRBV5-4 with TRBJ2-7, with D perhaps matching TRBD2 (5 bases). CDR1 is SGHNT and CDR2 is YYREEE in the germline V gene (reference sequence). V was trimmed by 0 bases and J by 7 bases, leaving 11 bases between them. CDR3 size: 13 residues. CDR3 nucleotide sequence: TGTGCCAGCAGCTTGGGGAGGTCGGGTGAGCAGTACTTC. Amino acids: CASSLGRSGEQYF.